This paragraph covers one T cell receptor beta chain sequence. Antigen: not known. A much bigger clone sits one base away, suggesting this may be a read error. CDR3 size: 12 residues. CDR1 is SQVTM, CDR2 ANQGSEA, per germline. The record originates from a study of glioma-infiltrating T cells. Points from the study as a whole: Non-neoplastic patients had below-expected tissue-blood divergence, while all gliomas exceeded expectation. Tissue and blood shared very few CDR3 sequences.

TCR alpha and beta CDR3 regions were amplified from RNA using iRepertoire nested multiplex PCR. Input was 100-400 ng of tissue mRNA or PBMC total RNA. TCRdb reanalysed the multiplex PCR reads using MiXCR and keeps one entry per CDR3 protein. The sample lists tens of thousands of distinct CDR3 sequences; roughly 40% were seen once. The chain uses TRBV29-1 and TRBJ1-5; D possibly corresponds to TRBD1 (5 bases). The clonotype was recovered from a human donor with low-grade glioma or glioblastoma, undergoing nonglioma brain surgery, or in good health (not recorded which). The sequencing input was glioma tissue, nonneoplastic brain tissue, or PBMCs (not recorded which). In nucleotides, the CDR3 is TGCAGCGTACAGGATAGCAATCAGCCCCCGCATTTT. Translation: CSVQDSNQPPHF.